A single sample gave rise to the 9 T cell receptor beta chains below, sequenced in a study of blood T cell repertoires in COVID-19. TCRdb's copy holds only in-frame clones and misses some; the assay was immunoSEQ multiplex PCR. Of approximately 100,000 clones listed, around 90% are singletons. Sequences were obtained from peripheral blood. The receptors were sampled from a human donor with COVID-19, enrolled during active disease. The donor label of this sample is uncertain.

V and J are TRBV5-1 and TRBJ1-1; D remains unclear. Trimming took off 1 base at V and 3 bases at J, with 10 bases between the two ends. CDR1 and CDR2 (germline): SGHRS, YFSETQ. The CDR3 is 14 amino acids. The CDR3, as DNA: TGCGCCAGCAGCTTGCAAGAGTCGGACACTGAAGCTTTCTTT. Translated, it gives CASSLQESDTEAFF.

This rearrangement joins TRBV9 to TRBJ2-2; 9 bases fit TRBD2. This CDR3 has 16 residues. The V and J ends lost 4 bases and 3 bases, in that order; junction bases with no gene match: 7. CDR1 and CDR2 from the germline V gene are SGDLS and YYNGEE. CDR3 region: CASSSAGGIHTGELFF. The CDR3, as DNA: TGTGCCAGCAGCTCCGCGGGGGGGATTCACACCGGGGAGCTGTTTTTT.

This sequence joins TRBV19 and TRBJ1-4, with 8 bases lining up with TRBD1. Per germline, CDR1 LNHDA and CDR2 SQIVND (reference sequence). V shed 7 bases, J shed 5 bases, and the junction held 3 bases outside the gene matches. The CDR3 contains 13 residues. In nucleotides, the CDR3 is TGTGCCAGTATAGGGACAGGAAATGAAAAACTGTTTTTT. The encoded protein is CASIGTGNEKLFF.

The genes are TRBV12-3 or TRBV12-4 and TRBJ2-2; tentatively, D is TRBD2 (5 bases). Trimming left V 4 bases short and J 7 bases short, with 10 bases between. This CDR3 has 13 amino acids. The CDR3 here is CASSYEGSGELFF. CDR3 nucleotides: TGTGCCAGCAGTTATGAGGGCAGCGGGGAGCTGTTTTTT.

V and J are TRBV3-1 (or the pseudogene TRBV3-2) and TRBJ2-3, with TRBD2 identical over 10 bases. The CDR3 contains 20 residues. The trim removed 2 bases at V and 1 base at J, leaving 15 bases unmatched. The germline CDR1 and CDR2 sequences are LGHDT and YNNKEL (reference sequence). DNA for the CDR3: TGTGCCAGCAGCCAAACCCGGGGGATAGCGGGGGGCCGTGGCACAGATACGCAGTATTTT. Amino acid sequence: CASSQTRGIAGGRGTDTQYF.

This chain connects TRBV13 to TRBJ1-6; the D is unclear. Trimming removed 5 bases from V and 9 bases from J, with 8 bases in between. The CDR3 covers 12 residues. Germline CDR1 and CDR2: PRHDT and FYEKMQ (reference sequence). The CDR3 loop is CASSPRGSPLHF. The CDR3 bases are TGTGCCAGCAGCCCCCGGGGTTCACCCCTCCACTTT.

The chain uses TRBV6-5 and TRBJ2-7; TRBD1 matches 7 bases. This CDR3 spans 14 amino acids. Trimming cost V 3 bases and J 3 bases; bases outside gene matches: 5. CDR1 MNHEY and CDR2 SVGAGI come from the germline V gene. The DNA of the CDR3 is TGTGCCAGCAGTTATAGGGACAGCAACTACGAGCAGTACTTC. Translated, it gives CASSYRDSNYEQYF.

CDR3 residues: CASSSDRGNGYTF. CDR3 DNA: TGTGCCAGCAGCTCGGACAGGGGAAACGGCTACACCTTC. The chain employs TRBV28 and TRBJ1-2, with 9 bases identical to TRBD1. Losses at the gene ends were 6 bases for V and 8 bases for J; bases not matched to a gene: 7. Germline values: CDR1 MDHEN, CDR2 SYDVKM. The CDR3 length is 13 residues.

The gene calls are TRBV29-1 and TRBJ1-3, with 7 positions matching TRBD1. Germline CDR1 reads SQVTM; CDR2 reads ANQGSEA. Unmatched junction bases numbered 9, after V lost 4 bases and J lost 0 bases. The CDR3 loop spans 16 amino acids. DNA of the CDR3: TGCAGCGTTGGGGGCGGACAGGCGTCCTCTGGAAACACCATATATTTT. This sequence encodes CSVGGGQASSGNTIYF.